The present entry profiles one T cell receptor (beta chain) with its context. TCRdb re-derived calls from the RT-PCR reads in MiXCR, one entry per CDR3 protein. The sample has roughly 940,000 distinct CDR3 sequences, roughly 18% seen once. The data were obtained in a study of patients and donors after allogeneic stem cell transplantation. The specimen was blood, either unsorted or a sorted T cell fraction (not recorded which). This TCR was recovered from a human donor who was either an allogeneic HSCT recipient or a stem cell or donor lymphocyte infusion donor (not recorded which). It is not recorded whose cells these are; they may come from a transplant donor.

In nucleotides, the CDR3 is TGCAGCGTTCGCCGGGGGCGGGATCCCGTCTACGAGCAGTACTTC. Amino acid sequence: CSVRRGRDPVYEQYF. The chain uses TRBV29-1 and TRBJ2-7, with D perhaps being TRBD1 or TRBD2 (6 bases each). The CDR3 spans 15 residues. CDR1 is SQVTM and CDR2 is ANQGSEA in the germline V gene. Trimming took 5 bases from V and 3 from J, leaving 20 bases between them.